These 9 T cell receptor beta chains were all obtained from the same sample, sequenced in a study of T cell changes during pregnancy in multiple sclerosis. Some clones are missing from TCRdb's copy, which holds only in-frame ones; the method was immunoSEQ multiplex PCR. The sample lists under 40,000 clones; over 90% were seen once. Sample: CD4+ T cells from peripheral blood mononuclear cells, taken in the second trimester of pregnancy. The receptors were sampled from a female donor with multiple sclerosis, enrolled in a pregnancy study.

This clone was seen a handful of times. The V gene is TRBV6-4, the J gene TRBJ1-1, with 8 bases aligning to TRBD1. The CDR3 is 13 residues long. Germline CDR1 MRHNA, CDR2 SNTAGT. Unmatched junction bases numbered 0, after V lost 2 bases and J lost 4 bases. CDR3 nucleotides: TGTGCCAGCAGTGACGGACAGGGCACTGAAGCTTTCTTT. Protein: CASSDGQGTEAFF.

Note on this clone: One end of the junction does not line up with germline, which may come from a read error. The V and J genes are TRBV5-6 and TRBJ1-1, with 7 bases aligning to TRBD1. CDR1 and CDR2 from the germline V gene are SGHDT and YYEEEE. This CDR3 spans 15 amino acids. For the CDR3, the DNA is TGTGCCAGCAGCTTGGTTGGGACAGTTGATGAACCGCGTCCCTTT. Translating it yields CASSLVGTVDEPRPF.

The V gene is TRBV9, the J gene TRBJ2-3; the D gene is possibly TRBD1 (6 bases). V was clipped by 2 bases and J by 4 bases, with 11 bases between them. This CDR3 contains 14 residues. The germline V gene has CDR1 SGDLS and CDR2 YYNGEE. The DNA for the CDR3 is TGTGCCAGCAGCGTGATCACAGGGTCAGATACGCAGTATTTT. It yields the protein CASSVITGSDTQYF.

V is TRBV2 and J is TRBJ2-5; TRBD1 might be the D (6 bases). The CDR3 extends over 13 amino acids. In germline, CDR1 is SNHLY, CDR2 FYNNEI. The V gene lost 6 bases and the J gene lost 3 bases, with 11 bases spanning the gap. Here the CDR3 DNA reads TGTGCCAGCAGGTCCGGACAGAAAGAGACCCAGTACTTC. Translation: CASRSGQKETQYF.

In this sample, this clone turned up a few times. CDR3 DNA sequence: TGCGCCAGCAGCTTGGAAGGGGCGGGCTACACCTTC. As protein: CASSLEGAGYTF. This sequence joins TRBV5-1 and TRBJ1-2; weak D call: TRBD1 (5 bases). Trimming cost V 0 bases and J 8 bases, with 8 bases left between them. The CDR3 covers 12 residues. Per the germline V gene, CDR1 is SGHRS and CDR2 is YFSETQ.

CDR3 region: CAWSLNSGRNYNEQFF. The CDR3 bases are TGTGCCTGGAGTCTAAATAGCGGGAGGAACTACAATGAGCAGTTCTTC. The chain links TRBV30 to TRBJ2-1; 10 bases are shared with TRBD2. Looked up from germline, CDR1 is GTSNPN and CDR2 is SVGIG (reference sequence). The V gene end was trimmed by 2 bases and the J gene end by 3 bases; junction bases not matched to a gene: 7. The CDR3 runs 16 residues.

The DNA of the CDR3 is TGTGCCAGCAGAGGACAGGGGTTCACTGAAGCTTTCTTT. Translating it yields CASRGQGFTEAFF. V usage is TRBV6-5 and J usage is TRBJ1-1, with 9 nucleotides matching TRBD1. CDR1 is MNHEY and CDR2 is SVGAGI in the germline V gene. The CDR3 covers 13 residues. Trimming took 6 bases from V and 4 from J; bases not matched to a gene: 3.

The chain uses TRBV6-5 and TRBJ2-1, with TRBD1 matching over 8 bases. V gave up 2 bases and J gave up 9 bases; unmatched junction bases: 6. CDR3 length: 14 residues. Germline CDR1 MNHEY, CDR2 SVGAGI. The DNA of the CDR3 is TGTGCCAGCAGTTACGGACAGGGAGAGGGTGAGCAGTTCTTC. Residues: CASSYGQGEGEQFF.

The V call is TRBV5-1, the J call TRBJ1-2; 7 nucleotides agree with TRBD1. The length of the CDR3 is 13 residues. J gave up 6 bases and V 2 bases, and 4 bases lay outside the gene matches. Germline loops: CDR1 SGHRS, CDR2 YFSETQ. The CDR3 here is CASSFDRANGYTF. As DNA, the CDR3 is TGCGCCAGCAGCTTCGACAGGGCAAATGGCTACACCTTC.